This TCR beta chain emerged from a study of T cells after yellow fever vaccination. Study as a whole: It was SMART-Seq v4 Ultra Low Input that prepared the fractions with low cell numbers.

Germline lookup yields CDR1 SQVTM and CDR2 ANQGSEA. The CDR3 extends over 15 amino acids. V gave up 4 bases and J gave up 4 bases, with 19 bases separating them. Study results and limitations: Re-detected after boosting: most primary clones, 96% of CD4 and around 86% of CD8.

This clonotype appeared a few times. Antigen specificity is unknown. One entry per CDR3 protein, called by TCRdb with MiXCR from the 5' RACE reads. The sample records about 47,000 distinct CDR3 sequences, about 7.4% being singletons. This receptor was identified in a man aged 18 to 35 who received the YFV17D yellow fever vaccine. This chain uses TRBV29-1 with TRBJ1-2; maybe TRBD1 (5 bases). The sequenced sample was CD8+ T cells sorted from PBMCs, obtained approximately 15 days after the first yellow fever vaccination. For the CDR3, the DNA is TGCAGCGTTGCCCCCCGGGGCCCGAACCTCTATGGCTACACCTTC. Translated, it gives CSVAPRGPNLYGYTF.